These 2 T cell receptor beta chains originate from one sample sequenced in a study of early T cells in non-severe SARS-CoV-2 infection. MiXCR, run by TCRdb on the 5' RACE reads, gives a single entry per CDR3 protein. The repertoire holds about 48,000 distinct CDR3 sequences, with approximately 8.1% as singletons. The sequencing sample was made of whole blood. The receptors shown here come from an adult who was a healthcare worker with PCR-confirmed SARS-CoV-2 infection or an uninfected control (not recorded which).

The V call is TRBV4-2, the J call TRBJ1-1, with 9 bases matching TRBD1. Trimming took 0 bases from V and 7 from J; bases not matched to a gene: 3. The CDR3 sequence is 14 residues long. The V gene's germline CDR1 is LGHNA and CDR2 YNFKEQ. CDR3 sequence reads: CASSQDGTGFEAFF. The CDR3 DNA is TGTGCCAGCAGCCAAGACGGGACAGGGTTTGAAGCTTTCTTT.

This sequence joins TRBV20-1 and TRBJ2-5; 8 bases line up with TRBD2. The CDR3 spans 16 residues. J was trimmed by 4 bases and V by 4 bases; bases with no gene match: 14. Germline CDR1 and CDR2: DFQATT and SNEGSKA (reference sequence). The CDR3 nucleotides are TGCAGTGCTACAAGACCGGTAGCGGGGAGACGAGAGACCCAGTACTTC. This sequence encodes CSATRPVAGRRETQYF.